This paragraph reports one T cell receptor beta chain. The germline V gene has CDR1 SGHKS and CDR2 YYEKEE (reference sequence). With 2 bases removed from V and 5 bases from J, the gap between germline ends came to 14 bases. The CDR3 runs 14 residues. The sample originates from a study of blood T cell repertoires in COVID-19. Study summary: Sample material is recorded as cDNA or gDNA derived from T cells, B-cell-depleted T cells, or PBMCs.

Study processing details: Estimates of nucleated cell counts were drawn from the amplification of reference gene primers. Assay used: immunoSEQ multiplex PCR; TCRdb lists only in-frame clones, some missing. Clonal size and the V and J genes are those of that table, whereas D and trimming came from the DNA. The table records about 310,000 clones, roughly 90% of them present only once. Donors in Cohort 3 who had recovered were those with two negative PCRs, healthcare professional clearance, or resolution of their symptoms. The V and J genes are TRBV5-5 and TRBJ2-7, with D unresolved. What was sequenced was PBMCs or T cells enriched from blood (not recorded which). The receptor was derived from a man aged 55-75 years who had recovered from COVID-19. The CDR3 reads CASSFTSFRDEQYF. In DNA form, the CDR3 reads TGTGCCAGCAGCTTTACTTCTTTCCGGGACGAGCAGTACTTC.